The 21 T cell receptor beta chains below come from one sample, sequenced in a study of tissue T cells after allogeneic stem cell transplantation (dated by TCRdb to the early 2020s). Preparation of the library involved the immunoSEQ multiplex PCR assay. What TCRdb holds here is the immuneACCESS table cut down to in-frame rearrangements. Part of the clones is not present; checked against another copy, under half of the missing clones reflect an unresolved V gene, and the others are unexplained. Across this sample there are several thousand clones, with around 70% seen only once. The ten largest clones represent 25% to 30% of the sample. In light of the paper, this sample's time point label describes: human tissue collected at research (rapid) autopsy. Specimen: tissue from the stomach, collected at autopsy. The receptors shown here come from a woman aged 18 to 50 with breast cancer.

V and J are TRBV2 and TRBJ1-4; D might be TRBD1 (5 bases). V was shortened by 4 bases and J by 4 bases, with 10 bases between the two germline ends. CDR1 is SNHLY, CDR2 FYNNEI, per germline. This CDR3 is 14 amino acids long. CDR3 in amino acids: CASSVGVINEKLFF. The CDR3 DNA sequence: TGTGCCAGCAGTGTAGGGGTTATTAATGAAAAACTGTTTTTT.

This clone was counted between two and nine times. The CDR3 region is CARWTNSGNTIYF. In DNA form, the CDR3 reads TGTGCCAGATGGACAAACTCTGGAAACACCATATATTTT. The J gene is TRBJ1-3, the V gene TRBV6-4; tentative D call: TRBD1 (5 bases). CDR1 and CDR2 (germline): MRHNA, SNTAGT. V shed 9 bases and J shed 0 bases, with 9 bases lying between them. CDR3 size: 13 residues.

V and J are TRBV6-5 and TRBJ1-1; D remains unclear. The CDR3 totals 13 residues. Germline CDR1 MNHEY, CDR2 SVGAGI. V was shortened by 6 bases and J by 4 bases, with 12 bases between the two germline ends. The CDR3 nucleotides read TGTGCCAGCAGAACGAGTCGGGGCACTGAAGCTTTCTTT. It is translated as CASRTSRGTEAFF.

The chain has TRBV5-6 and TRBJ1-6, with 8 bases matching TRBD1. V trimming: 4 bases; J trimming: 9 bases; junction bases outside the gene matches: 3. CDR1 and CDR2 (germline): SGHDT, YYEEEE. The CDR3 contains 13 residues. As DNA, the CDR3 is TGTGCCAGCAGCCCAGGGACAGGTTCACCCCTCCACTTT. Protein: CASSPGTGSPLHF.

This chain joins TRBV30 and TRBJ2-5, with 7 nucleotides matching TRBD1. The CDR3 spans 11 residues. The germline V gene encodes CDR1 GTSNPN and CDR2 SVGIG (reference sequence). The V segment lost 4 bases and the J segment 4 bases; nucleotides outside the gene matches: 0. The CDR3 DNA follows: TGTGCCTGGACAGGGGGAGAGACCCAGTACTTC. It encodes CAWTGGETQYF.

This sequence joins TRBV2 and TRBJ1-2; 7 bases match TRBD1. Germline CDR1 and CDR2: SNHLY and FYNNEI. The CDR3 covers 14 residues. The V gene end was trimmed by 4 bases and the J gene end by 1 base; junction bases not matched to a gene: 3. The chain's CDR3 is CASSGDSFNYGYTF. The CDR3 DNA follows: TGTGCCAGCAGTGGGGACAGCTTTAACTATGGCTACACCTTC.

This chain uses TRBV4-3 with TRBJ2-7; possibly TRBD1 or TRBD2 for D (5 bases each). The CDR3 spans 16 residues. V was trimmed by 1 base and J by 1 base, leaving 14 bases between them. The germline gives CDR1 LGHNA, CDR2 YSLEER. CDR3 coding DNA: TGCGCCAGCAGCCAAGGGGGACCGCCGCTTTCCTACGAGCAGTACTTC. It translates to CASSQGGPPLSYEQYF.

This clone appeared once. The V call is TRBV5-1, the J call TRBJ2-7; TRBD1 is a possible D gene (5 bases). V lost 4 bases to trimming and J lost 3 bases, with 5 bases between them. The germline V gene encodes CDR1 SGHRS and CDR2 YFSETQ. The CDR3 runs to 11 residues. The CDR3: CASSQGYEQYF. The DNA for the CDR3 is TGCGCCAGCAGCCAGGGCTACGAGCAGTACTTC.

The genes are TRBV12-3 or TRBV12-4 and TRBJ1-1; possible D gene TRBD1, 6 bases. Trimming stripped 7 bases from V and 10 bases from J, with 19 bases between. The CDR3 is 13 amino acids. CDR3 residues: CASTPTGAARAFF. The DNA of the CDR3 is TGTGCCAGCACCCCGACAGGAGCGGCGCGAGCTTTCTTT.

J is TRBJ2-5 and V is TRBV7-2, with 7 bases fitting TRBD2. Per germline, CDR1 SGHTA and CDR2 FQGNSA. Trimming cost V 5 bases and J 5 bases; bases outside gene matches: 14. CDR3 length: 16 amino acids. The CDR3, as DNA: TGTGCCAGCAGCATTCTAGGAGCGGGAAGGATGGAGACCCAGTACTTC. Translating gives CASSILGAGRMETQYF.

CDR3 nucleotide sequence: TGCGCCAGCAGTGAGTCGGGCAGGGGCTACGAGCAGTACTTC. Translating gives CASSESGRGYEQYF. The chain joins TRBV10-2 to TRBJ2-7; a possible D gene is TRBD1 (6 bases). In germline, CDR1 is WSHSY, CDR2 SAAADI. The CDR3 covers 14 residues. V was trimmed by 0 bases and J by 3 bases, leaving 9 bases between them.

The V gene is TRBV7-6, the J gene TRBJ2-7; a possible D gene is TRBD1 (6 bases). The V end lost 5 bases, the J end lost 5 bases, and 10 bases lay between the germline ends. Germline V CDR1 and CDR2: SGHVS, FNYEAQ. The CDR3 is 12 residues long. In nucleotides, the CDR3 is TGTGCCAGCAGCGATAACAGGGACGAGCAGTACTTC. This translates into CASSDNRDEQYF.

This CDR3 is CASSLGWAGNTIYF. In DNA, the CDR3 is TGTGCCAGCAGCTTAGGGTGGGCTGGAAACACCATATATTTT. The J gene is TRBJ1-3, the V gene TRBV7-2; D gene ambiguous. Trimming stripped 1 base from V and 2 bases from J, with 6 bases between. Germline V gene sequence: CDR1 SGHTA, CDR2 FQGNSA. The CDR3 has 14 amino acids.

This clone has a handful of counts. The chain employs TRBV2 and TRBJ2-7; TRBD1 is a possible D gene (5 bases). Germline lookup yields CDR1 SNHLY and CDR2 FYNNEI. The CDR3 sequence is 15 residues long. V was trimmed by 5 bases and J by 0 bases, leaving 14 bases between them. For the CDR3, the DNA is TGTGCCAGCAGTACACAGGATCCTATCTCCTACGAGCAGTACTTC. This sequence encodes CASSTQDPISYEQYF.

The chain has TRBV6-5 and TRBJ2-3, with a tentative D call TRBD1 (5 bases). The CDR3 runs 14 residues. Germline V gene data show CDR1 as MNHEY and CDR2 as SVGAGI. V was shortened by 6 bases and J by 2 bases, with 12 bases between the two germline ends. In DNA, the CDR3 is TGTGCCAGCAGAGGGGAAGGGAACACAGATACGCAGTATTTT. It translates to CASRGEGNTDTQYF.

This clone has more than one count but fewer than ten. DNA for the CDR3: TGTGCCAGCAGTGGGGGGGAGTACAATGAGCAGTTCTTC. Its translation: CASSGGEYNEQFF. V and J are TRBV6-4 and TRBJ2-1, with a weak D call TRBD2 (6 bases). From germline, CDR1 is MRHNA and CDR2 SNTAGT. Trimming removed 4 bases from V and 4 bases from J, with 8 bases in between. CDR3 length equals 13 residues.

The gene calls are TRBV6-5 and TRBJ2-1, with 8 bases lining up with TRBD1. Trimming took 5 bases from V and 4 from J; bases not matched to a gene: 4. Germline assignment: CDR1 MNHEY and CDR2 SVGAGI. CDR3 length: 14 amino acids. As DNA, the CDR3 is TGTGCCAGCAGTCCGACAGGGGCATACAATGAGCAGTTCTTC. It codes for CASSPTGAYNEQFF.

This clone was seen a single time. The chain links TRBV3-1 (or the pseudogene TRBV3-2) to TRBJ2-2, with 9 positions matching TRBD1. V shed 5 bases and J 4 bases; nucleotides not matched to a gene: 5. This CDR3 region has 15 residues. Germline values: CDR1 LGHDT, CDR2 YNNKEL (reference sequence). Written as DNA, the CDR3 is TGTGCCAGCAGCACTTCGACAGGGGGCACCGGGGAGCTGTTTTTT. It yields the protein CASSTSTGGTGELFF.

V gene TRBV3-1 (or the pseudogene TRBV3-2) combines with J gene TRBJ1-1, with unresolved D. Germline V gene data show CDR1 as LGHDT and CDR2 as YNNKEL (reference sequence). Trimming took 3 bases from V and 11 from J, leaving 13 bases between them. The CDR3 runs to 12 residues. CDR3 protein: CASSHTGREAFF. In DNA, the CDR3 is TGTGCCAGCAGCCATACCGGGAGAGAGGCTTTCTTT.

The genes are TRBV5-1 and TRBJ1-5, with D unresolved. V lost 0 bases and J lost 0, with 16 bases in between. There are 18 residues in the CDR3. Per the germline V gene, CDR1 is SGHRS and CDR2 is YFSETQ. The CDR3: CASSLASDPSDSNQPQHF. The CDR3, as DNA: TGCGCCAGCAGCTTGGCAAGCGATCCCAGTGATAGCAATCAGCCCCAGCATTTT.

The V gene is TRBV10-3, the J gene TRBJ2-7; no clear D. V lost 0 bases, J lost 4 bases, and 4 bases lay in between. Germline values: CDR1 ENHRY, CDR2 SYGVKD. The CDR3 extends over 12 amino acids. The CDR3 protein is CAISESSYEQYF. DNA for the CDR3: TGTGCCATCAGTGAGTCGTCGTACGAGCAGTACTTC.